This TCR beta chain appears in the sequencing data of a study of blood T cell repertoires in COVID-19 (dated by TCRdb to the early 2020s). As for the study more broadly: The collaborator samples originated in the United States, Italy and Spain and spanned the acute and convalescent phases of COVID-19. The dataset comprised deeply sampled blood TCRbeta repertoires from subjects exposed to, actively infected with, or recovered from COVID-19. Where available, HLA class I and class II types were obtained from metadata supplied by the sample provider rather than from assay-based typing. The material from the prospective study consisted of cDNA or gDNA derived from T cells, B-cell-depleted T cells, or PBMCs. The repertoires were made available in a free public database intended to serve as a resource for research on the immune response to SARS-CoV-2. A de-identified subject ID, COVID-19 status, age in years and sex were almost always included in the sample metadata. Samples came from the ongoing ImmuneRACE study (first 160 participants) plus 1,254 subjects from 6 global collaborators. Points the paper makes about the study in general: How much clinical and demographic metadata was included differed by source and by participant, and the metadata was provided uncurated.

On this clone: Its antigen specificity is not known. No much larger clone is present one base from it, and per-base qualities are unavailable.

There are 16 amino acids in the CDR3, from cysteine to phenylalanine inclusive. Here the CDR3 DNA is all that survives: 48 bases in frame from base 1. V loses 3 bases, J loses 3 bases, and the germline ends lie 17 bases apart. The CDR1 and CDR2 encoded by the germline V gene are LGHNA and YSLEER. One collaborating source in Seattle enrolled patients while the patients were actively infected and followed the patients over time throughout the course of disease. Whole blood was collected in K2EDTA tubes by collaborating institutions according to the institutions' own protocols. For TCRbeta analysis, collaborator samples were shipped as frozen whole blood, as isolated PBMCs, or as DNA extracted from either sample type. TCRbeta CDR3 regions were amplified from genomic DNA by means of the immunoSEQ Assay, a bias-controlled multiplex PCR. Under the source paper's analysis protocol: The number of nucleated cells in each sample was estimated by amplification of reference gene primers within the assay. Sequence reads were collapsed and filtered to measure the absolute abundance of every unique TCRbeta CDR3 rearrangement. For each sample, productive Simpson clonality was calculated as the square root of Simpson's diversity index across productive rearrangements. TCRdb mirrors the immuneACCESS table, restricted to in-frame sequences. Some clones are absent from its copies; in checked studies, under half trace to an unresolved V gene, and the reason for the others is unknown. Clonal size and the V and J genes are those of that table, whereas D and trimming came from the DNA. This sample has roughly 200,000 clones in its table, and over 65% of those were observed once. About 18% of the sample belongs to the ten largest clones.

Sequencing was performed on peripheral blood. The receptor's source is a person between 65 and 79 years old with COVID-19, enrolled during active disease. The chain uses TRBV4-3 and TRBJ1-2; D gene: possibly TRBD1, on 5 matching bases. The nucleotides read TGCGCCAGCAGCCAGGCCAAGTTCACAGGAGACTATGGCTACACCTTC. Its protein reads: CASSQAKFTGDYGYTF.